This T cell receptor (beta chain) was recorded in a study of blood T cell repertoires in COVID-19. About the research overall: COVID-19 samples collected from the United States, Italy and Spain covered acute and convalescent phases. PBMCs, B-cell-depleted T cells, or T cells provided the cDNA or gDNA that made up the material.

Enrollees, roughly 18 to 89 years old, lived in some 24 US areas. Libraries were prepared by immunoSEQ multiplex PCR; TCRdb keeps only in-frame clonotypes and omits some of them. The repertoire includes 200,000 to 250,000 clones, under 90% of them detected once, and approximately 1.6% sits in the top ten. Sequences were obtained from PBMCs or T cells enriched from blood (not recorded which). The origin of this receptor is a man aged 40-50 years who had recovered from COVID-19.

The CDR3 sequence is CSVEGGTTGTDTQYF. The CDR3 DNA follows: TGCAGCGTTGAAGGAGGGACAACAGGCACAGATACGCAGTATTTT. The V gene is TRBV29-1, the J gene TRBJ2-3; tentatively, D is TRBD1 (6 bases). CDR1 and CDR2 (germline): SQVTM, ANQGSEA. V lost 1 base and J lost 1, with 12 bases in between. This CDR3 contains 15 residues.